The rows below give T cell receptor beta chains drawn from one sample of a study of shared clonotypes between healthy human individuals. Method: immunoSEQ multiplex PCR; TCRdb's copy keeps in-frame clones and lacks some. The sample has millions of clones; about 95% are singletons. What was sequenced was naive CD8+ T cells sorted from blood. These receptors all come from a man aged 18 to 29 in good health. The CDR3 runs from the conserved cysteine through the conserved F or W. Fields, in order: V gene, CDR3 protein.

v_call: TRBV7-9
cdr3_aa: CASSPEQGNQETQYF

v_call: TRBV5-6
cdr3_aa: CASSFTGGKDGYTF

v_call: TRBV27
cdr3_aa: CASSFTGGYEQYF

v_call: TRBV7-9
cdr3_aa: CASSDHGNTIYF

v_call: TRBV27
cdr3_aa: CASSDGTRGTDTQYF

v_call: TRBV14
cdr3_aa: CASSQLAGALWNEQFF

v_call: TRBV7-2
cdr3_aa: CASSAGQAGEKLFF

v_call: TRBV9
cdr3_aa: CASSSGQGWTGELFF

v_call: TRBV30
cdr3_aa: CAWSSHSGSYEQYF

v_call: TRBV11-2
cdr3_aa: CASSLVPGAANEQFF

v_call: TRBV25-1
cdr3_aa: CASSEKGPIYNEQFF

v_call: TRBV2
cdr3_aa: CASSGRETGAQLYGYTF

v_call: TRBV28
cdr3_aa: CASSLAGNQPQHF

v_call: TRBV10-3
cdr3_aa: CAINSPGGTGELFF

v_call: TRBV5-4
cdr3_aa: CASSWDVNTEAFF

v_call: TRBV11-2
cdr3_aa: CASSLEAGSTYEQYF

v_call: TRBV19
cdr3_aa: CASSTDRNAYEQYF

v_call: TRBV4-1
cdr3_aa: CASSQGGTGDYGYTF

v_call: TRBV6-1
cdr3_aa: CASGRTGEQPQHF

v_call: TRBV18
cdr3_aa: CASSLAGSTDTQYF

v_call: TRBV5-4
cdr3_aa: CASSLESGGANVLTF

v_call: TRBV14
cdr3_aa: CASSQGQIHYEQYF

v_call: TRBV27
cdr3_aa: CASSTLAGVTDTQYF